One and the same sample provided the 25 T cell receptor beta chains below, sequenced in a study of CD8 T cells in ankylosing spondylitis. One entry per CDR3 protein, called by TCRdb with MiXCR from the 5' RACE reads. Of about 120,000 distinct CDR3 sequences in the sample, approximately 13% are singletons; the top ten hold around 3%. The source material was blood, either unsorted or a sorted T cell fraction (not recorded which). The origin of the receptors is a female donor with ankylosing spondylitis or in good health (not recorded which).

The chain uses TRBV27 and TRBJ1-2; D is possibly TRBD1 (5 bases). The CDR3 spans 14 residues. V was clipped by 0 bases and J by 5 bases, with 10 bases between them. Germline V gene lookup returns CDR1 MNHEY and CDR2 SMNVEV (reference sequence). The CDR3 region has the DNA TGTGCCAGCAGTTTATCGCTTGGGGGGTATGGCTACACCTTC. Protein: CASSLSLGGYGYTF.

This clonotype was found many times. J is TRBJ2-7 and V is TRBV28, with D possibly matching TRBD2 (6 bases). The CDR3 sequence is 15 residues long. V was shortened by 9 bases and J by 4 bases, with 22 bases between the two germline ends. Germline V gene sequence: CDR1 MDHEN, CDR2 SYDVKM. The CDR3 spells CASSGVTPIPYEQYF. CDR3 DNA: TGTGCCAGTTCGGGAGTTACCCCTATACCGTACGAGCAGTACTTC.

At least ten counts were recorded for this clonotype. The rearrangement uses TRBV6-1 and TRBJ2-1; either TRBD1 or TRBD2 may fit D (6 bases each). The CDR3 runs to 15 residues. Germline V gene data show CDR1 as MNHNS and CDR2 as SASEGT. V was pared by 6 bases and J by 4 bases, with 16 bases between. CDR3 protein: CASRDPRRGYNEQFF. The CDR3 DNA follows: TGTGCCAGCAGAGACCCACGGAGGGGGTACAATGAGCAGTTCTTC.

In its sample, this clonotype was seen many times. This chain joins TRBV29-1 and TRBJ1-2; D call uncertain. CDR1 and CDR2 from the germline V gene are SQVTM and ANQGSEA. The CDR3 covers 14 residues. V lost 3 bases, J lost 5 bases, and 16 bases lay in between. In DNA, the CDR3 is TGCAGCGTTGAGGACCCCCGGGCTGGTTATGGCTACACCTTC. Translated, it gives CSVEDPRAGYGYTF.

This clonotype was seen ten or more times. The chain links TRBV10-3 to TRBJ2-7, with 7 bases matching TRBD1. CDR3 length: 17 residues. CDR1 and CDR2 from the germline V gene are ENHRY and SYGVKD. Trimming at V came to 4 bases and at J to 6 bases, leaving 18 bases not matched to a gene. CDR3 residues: CAISGSTRTGALGEQYF. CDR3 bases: TGTGCCATCAGTGGTTCAACCAGGACAGGCGCACTTGGCGAGCAGTACTTC.

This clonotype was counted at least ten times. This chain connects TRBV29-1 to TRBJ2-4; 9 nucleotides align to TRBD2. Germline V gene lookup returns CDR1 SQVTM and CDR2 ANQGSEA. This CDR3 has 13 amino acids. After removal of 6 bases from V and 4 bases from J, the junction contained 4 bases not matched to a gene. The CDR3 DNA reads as TGCAGCGTCCACGCGGGGGGGAAAAACATTCAGTACTTC. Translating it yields CSVHAGGKNIQYF. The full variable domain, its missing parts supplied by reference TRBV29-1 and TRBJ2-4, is SAVISQKPSRDICQRGTSLTIQCQVDSQVTMMFWYRQQPGQSLTLIATANQGSEATYESGFVIDKFPISRPNLTFSTLTVSNMSPEDSSIYLCSVHAGGKNIQYFGAGTRLSVL.

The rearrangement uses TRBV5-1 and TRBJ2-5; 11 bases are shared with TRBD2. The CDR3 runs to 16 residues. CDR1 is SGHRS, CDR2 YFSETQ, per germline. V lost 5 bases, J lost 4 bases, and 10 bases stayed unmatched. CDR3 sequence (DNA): TGCGCCAGCAGACAACAACTAGCGGGGGCTACAGAGACCCAGTACTTC. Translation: CASRQQLAGATETQYF.

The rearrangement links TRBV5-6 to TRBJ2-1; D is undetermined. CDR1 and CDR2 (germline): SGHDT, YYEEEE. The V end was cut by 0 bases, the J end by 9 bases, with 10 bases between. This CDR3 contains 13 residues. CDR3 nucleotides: TGTGCCAGCAGCTTGGGTCATTTGGGTGAGCAGTTCTTC. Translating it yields CASSLGHLGEQFF.

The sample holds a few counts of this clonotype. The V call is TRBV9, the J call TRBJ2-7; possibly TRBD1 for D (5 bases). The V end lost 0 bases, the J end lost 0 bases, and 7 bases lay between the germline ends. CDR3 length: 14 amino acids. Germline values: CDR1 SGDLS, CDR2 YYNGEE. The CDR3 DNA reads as TGTGCCAGCAGCGTAGACGACAGCTCCTACGAGCAGTACTTC. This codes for CASSVDDSSYEQYF.

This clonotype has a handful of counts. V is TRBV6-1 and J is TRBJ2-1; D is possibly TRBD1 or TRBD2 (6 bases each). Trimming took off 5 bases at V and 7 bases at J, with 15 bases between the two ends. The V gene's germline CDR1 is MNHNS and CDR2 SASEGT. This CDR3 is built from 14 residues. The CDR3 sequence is CASSRGWGTNEQFF. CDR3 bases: TGTGCCAGCAGTCGGGGGTGGGGGACAAATGAGCAGTTCTTC.

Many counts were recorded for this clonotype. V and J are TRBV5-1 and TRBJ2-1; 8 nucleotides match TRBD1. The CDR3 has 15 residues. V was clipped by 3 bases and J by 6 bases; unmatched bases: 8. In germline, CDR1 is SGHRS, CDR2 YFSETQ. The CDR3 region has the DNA TGCGCCAGCAGCTACGGGACACAGGGGGTCAATGAGCAGTTCTTC. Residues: CASSYGTQGVNEQFF.

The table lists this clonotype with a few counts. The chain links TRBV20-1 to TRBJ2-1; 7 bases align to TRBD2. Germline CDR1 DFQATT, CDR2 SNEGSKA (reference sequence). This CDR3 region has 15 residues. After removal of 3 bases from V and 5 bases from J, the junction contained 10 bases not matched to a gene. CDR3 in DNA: TGCAGTGCTAGGACGACGGGAGGAGCCCACAATGAGCAGTTCTTC. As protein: CSARTTGGAHNEQFF.

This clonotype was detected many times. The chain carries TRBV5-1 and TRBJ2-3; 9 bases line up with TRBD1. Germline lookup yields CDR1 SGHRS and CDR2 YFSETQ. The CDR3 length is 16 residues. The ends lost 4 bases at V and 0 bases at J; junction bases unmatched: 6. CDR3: CASSSRDRESTDTQYF. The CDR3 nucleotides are TGCGCCAGCAGCAGCCGGGACAGGGAGAGCACAGATACGCAGTATTTT.

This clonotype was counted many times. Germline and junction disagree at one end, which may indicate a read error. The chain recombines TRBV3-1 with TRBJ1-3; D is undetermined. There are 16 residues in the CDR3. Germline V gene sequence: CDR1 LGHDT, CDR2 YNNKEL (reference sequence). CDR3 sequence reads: CASSQDIPVSGNTMYF. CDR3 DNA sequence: TGTGCCAGCAGCCAAGATATCCCAGTCTCTGGAAACACCATGTATTTT.

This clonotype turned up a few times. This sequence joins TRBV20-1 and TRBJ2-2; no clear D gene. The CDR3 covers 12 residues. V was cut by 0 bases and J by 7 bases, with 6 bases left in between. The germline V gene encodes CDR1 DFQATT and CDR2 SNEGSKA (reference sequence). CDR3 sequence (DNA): TGCAGTGCTAGAGATATCGGCGGGGAGCTGTTTTTT. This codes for CSARDIGGELFF.

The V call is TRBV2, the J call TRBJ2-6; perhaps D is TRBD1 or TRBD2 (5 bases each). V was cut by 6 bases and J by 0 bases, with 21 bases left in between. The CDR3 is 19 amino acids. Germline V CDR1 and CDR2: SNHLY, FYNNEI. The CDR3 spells CASSGSRDRILSGANVLTF. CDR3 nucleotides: TGTGCCAGCAGCGGCAGCCGGGACCGAATTCTCTCTGGGGCCAACGTCCTGACTTTC.

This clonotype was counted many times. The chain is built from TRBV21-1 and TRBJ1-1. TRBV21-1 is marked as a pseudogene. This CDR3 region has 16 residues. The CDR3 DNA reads TGTGCCAGCAGCAAAGAGGCCCGGGCGAGGAACACTGAAGCTTTCTTT. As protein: CASSKEARARNTEAFF.

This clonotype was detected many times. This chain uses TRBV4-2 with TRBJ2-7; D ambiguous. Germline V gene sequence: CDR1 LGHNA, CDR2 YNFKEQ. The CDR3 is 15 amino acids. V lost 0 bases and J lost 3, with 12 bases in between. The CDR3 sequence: CASSQEIESYYEQYF. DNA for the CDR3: TGTGCCAGCAGCCAAGAAATTGAGAGTTACTACGAGCAGTACTTC.

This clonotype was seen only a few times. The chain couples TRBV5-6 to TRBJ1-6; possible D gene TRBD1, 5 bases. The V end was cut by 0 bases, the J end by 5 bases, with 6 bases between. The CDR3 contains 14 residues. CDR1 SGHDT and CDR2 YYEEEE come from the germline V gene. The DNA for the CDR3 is TGTGCCAGCAGCTTGGTAGGGGATAATTCACCCCTCCACTTT. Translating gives CASSLVGDNSPLHF.

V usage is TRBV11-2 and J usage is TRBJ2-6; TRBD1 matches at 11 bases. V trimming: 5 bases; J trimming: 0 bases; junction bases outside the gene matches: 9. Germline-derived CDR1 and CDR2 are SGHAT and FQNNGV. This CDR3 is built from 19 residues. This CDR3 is CASSERDRGAISGANVLTF. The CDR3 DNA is TGTGCCAGCAGCGAAAGGGACAGGGGGGCAATCTCTGGGGCCAACGTCCTGACTTTC.

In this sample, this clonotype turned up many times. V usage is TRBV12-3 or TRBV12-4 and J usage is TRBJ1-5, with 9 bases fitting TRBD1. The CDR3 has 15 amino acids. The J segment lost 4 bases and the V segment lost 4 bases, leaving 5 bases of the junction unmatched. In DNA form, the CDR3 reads TGTGCCAGCAGTTCACAGGGGGCGCTTAATCAGCCCCAGCATTTT. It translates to CASSSQGALNQPQHF.

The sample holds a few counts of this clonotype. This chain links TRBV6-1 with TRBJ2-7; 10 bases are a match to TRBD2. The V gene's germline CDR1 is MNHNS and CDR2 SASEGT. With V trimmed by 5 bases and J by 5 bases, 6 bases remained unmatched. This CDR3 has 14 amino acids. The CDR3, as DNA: TGTGCCAGCAGTAAGCGGGAGGGCGAGAACGAGCAGTACTTC. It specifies CASSKREGENEQYF.

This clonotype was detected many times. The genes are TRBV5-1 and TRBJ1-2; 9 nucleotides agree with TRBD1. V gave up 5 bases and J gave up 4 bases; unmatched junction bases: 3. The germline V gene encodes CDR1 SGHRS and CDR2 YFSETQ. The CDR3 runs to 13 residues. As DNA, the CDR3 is TGCGCCAGCAGATCGACAGGGGGCTATGGCTACACCTTC. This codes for CASRSTGGYGYTF.

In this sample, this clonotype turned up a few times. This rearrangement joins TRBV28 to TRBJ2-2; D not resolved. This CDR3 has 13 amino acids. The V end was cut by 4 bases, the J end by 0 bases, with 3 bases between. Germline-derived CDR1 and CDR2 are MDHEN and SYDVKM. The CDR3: CASSSANTGELFF. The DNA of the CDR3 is TGTGCCAGCAGTTCCGCGAACACCGGGGAGCTGTTTTTT.

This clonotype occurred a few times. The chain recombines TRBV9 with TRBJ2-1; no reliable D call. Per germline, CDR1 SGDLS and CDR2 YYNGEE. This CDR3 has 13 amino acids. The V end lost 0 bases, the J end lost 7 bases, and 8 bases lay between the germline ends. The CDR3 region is CASSVGIENEQFF. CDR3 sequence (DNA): TGTGCCAGCAGCGTAGGTATTGAAAATGAGCAGTTCTTC.